This T cell receptor beta chain was retrieved from a study of Graves' ophthalmopathy and Graves' hyperthyroidism. The authors amplified TCR beta CDR3 regions from RNA transcripts. HTBI-primed RT-PCR formed the first round, and a multiplex PCR formed the second. TCRdb called the multiplex PCR reads again in MiXCR, with one record for every CDR3 protein. The sample lists about 740,000 distinct CDR3 sequences; roughly 40% were seen once. Trimming shortened V by 8 bases and J by 4 bases, and 21 bases separated the two germline ends. The CDR3 is 17 amino acids. Per the germline V gene, CDR1 is SGHAT and CDR2 is FQNNGV.

This rearrangement joins TRBV11-2 to TRBJ2-6, with D perhaps TRBD1 (6 bases). Input material: peripheral blood. The clonotype comes from an adult man with Graves' ophthalmopathy. The CDR3 coding sequence is TGTGCCAGCGGGTCCGGGACACCCACTATGGGGGCCAACGTCCTGACTTTC. Protein: CASGSGTPTMGANVLTF.